A selection of T cell receptor beta chains follows, all from one sample in a study of blood T cell repertoires in COVID-19. Profiling relied on immunoSEQ multiplex PCR, and the TCRdb table lists in-frame clones only, not all of them. The sample contains approximately 65,000 clones, 80% to 90% of which appear only once. The material sequenced was PBMCs or T cells enriched from blood (not recorded which). These receptors originate from a woman between 40 and 55 years old with acute COVID-19. The CDR3 runs from the conserved cysteine through the conserved F or W. The D gene is left open where the match is weak. Only some rows state a clone size, as once, few, many or a class for expanded clones.

size: few; V: TRBV15; J: TRBJ1-1; D: .; length: 13; DNA: TGTGCCACCAGCGCGACAGAGAACACTGAAGCTTTCTTT; CDR3: CATSATENTEAFF
size: once; V: TRBV10-3; J: TRBJ1-4; D: TRBD1; length: 15; DNA: TGTGCCATCAGTGAGCCGGGACAGGGGGATGAAAAACTGTTTTTT; CDR3: CAISEPGQGDEKLFF
size: .; V: TRBV12-3/TRBV12-4; J: TRBJ1-6; D: .; length: 12; DNA: TGTGCCAGCAGTGTACAGAATTCACCCCTCCACTTT; CDR3: CASSVQNSPLHF
size: .; V: TRBV5-1; J: TRBJ1-1; D: .; length: 14; DNA: TGCGCCAGCAGCTTGGACAGGGCTGTCACTGAAGCTTTCTTT; CDR3: CASSLDRAVTEAFF
size: once; V: TRBV7-9; J: TRBJ2-2; D: .; length: 16; DNA: TGTGCCAGCAGCCCCGAACAGGGTACGAACACCGGGGAGCTGTTTTTT; CDR3: CASSPEQGTNTGELFF
size: medium-sized; V: TRBV11-2; J: TRBJ1-5; D: .; length: 13; DNA: TGTGCCAGCAGCTTAAGCGGGAATCAGCCCCAGCATTTT; CDR3: CASSLSGNQPQHF
size: once; V: TRBV14; J: TRBJ2-7; D: .; length: 17; DNA: TGTGCCAGCAGCCACAGACAGGCGGTCGGAGGCCGCTACGAGCAGTACTTC; CDR3: CASSHRQAVGGRYEQYF
size: .; V: TRBV7-9; J: TRBJ2-5; D: TRBD1; length: 15; DNA: TGTGCGACCTACTCCTCGGGGGACAGGGGCGGGACCCAGTACTTC; CDR3: CATYSSGDRGGTQYF
size: .; V: TRBV7-2; J: TRBJ2-1; D: .; length: 16; DNA: TGTGCCAGCAGCTTAGGTCCGAGCGGGTATTACAATGAGCAGTTCTTC; CDR3: CASSLGPSGYYNEQFF
size: .; V: TRBV19; J: TRBJ2-7; D: .; length: 13; DNA: TGTGCCAGTAGTCCGGGTCTCTCCTACGAGCAGTACTTC; CDR3: CASSPGLSYEQYF
size: .; V: TRBV9; J: TRBJ2-2; D: TRBD2; length: 15; DNA: TGTGCCAGCAGCGTGGGACTAGCGGGGTTCGGGGAGCTGTTTTTT; CDR3: CASSVGLAGFGELFF
size: .; V: TRBV5-1; J: TRBJ2-5; D: TRBD2; length: 15; DNA: TGCGCCAGCAGCTTCCCGGGAGGGGTCCAAGAGACCCAGTACTTC; CDR3: CASSFPGGVQETQYF
size: many; V: TRBV6-4; J: TRBJ2-1; D: TRBD2; length: 15; DNA: TGTGCCAGCAGTGACACTAGCGGCTCCTACAATGAGCAGTTCTTC; CDR3: CASSDTSGSYNEQFF
size: once; V: TRBV2; J: TRBJ2-3; D: .; length: 11; DNA: TGTGCCAGCAGTAGTCGCGGGACGCAGTATTTT; CDR3: CASSSRGTQYF
size: .; V: TRBV7-8; J: TRBJ2-3; D: .; length: 16; DNA: TGTGCCAGCAGCTTCGGAGGGAGAGCTAGCACAGATACGCAGTATTTT; CDR3: CASSFGGRASTDTQYF
size: .; V: TRBV7-9; J: TRBJ1-2; D: TRBD1; length: 14; DNA: TGTGCCAGCAGCCCAGGGGGCGCGATCTATGGCTACACCTTC; CDR3: CASSPGGAIYGYTF
size: .; V: TRBV9; J: TRBJ2-1; D: .; length: 13; DNA: TGTGCCAGCAGCGATGCAGGGGATAATGAGCAGTTCTTC; CDR3: CASSDAGDNEQFF
size: .; V: TRBV6-6; J: TRBJ2-1; D: .; length: 15; DNA: TGTGCCAGCAGCCAAGACCGAGGCTCCTACAATGAGCAGTTCTTC; CDR3: CASSQDRGSYNEQFF
size: .; V: TRBV27; J: TRBJ2-3; D: TRBD2; length: 15; DNA: TGTGCCAGCAGCTCCGGGACTAGCGGGGCGGATACGCAGTATTTT; CDR3: CASSSGTSGADTQYF
size: .; V: TRBV27; J: TRBJ1-2; D: TRBD1; length: 13; DNA: TGTGCCAGCAGTTTACCGACAGGGGGAGGCTACACCTTC; CDR3: CASSLPTGGGYTF
size: once; V: TRBV7-8; J: TRBJ1-1; D: .; length: 17; DNA: TGTGCCAGCAGCCCCAGGTGGGGGGGCAAGGTGGACACTGAAGCTTTCTTT; CDR3: CASSPRWGGKVDTEAFF
size: .; V: TRBV28; J: TRBJ1-2; D: TRBD1; length: 16; DNA: TGTGCCAGCAGTTCCTCCCGGGCAGGGGGCGCGTATGGCTACACCTTC; CDR3: CASSSSRAGGAYGYTF
size: .; V: TRBV28; J: TRBJ2-7; D: TRBD2; length: 16; DNA: TGTGCCAGCAGGGGACCCCTAGCGGGATACCCCTCCGAGCAGTACTTC; CDR3: CASRGPLAGYPSEQYF
size: .; V: TRBV19; J: TRBJ1-3; D: .; length: 14; DNA: TGTGCCAGTGGGAGTCGGTTGGCTGGAAACACCATATATTTT; CDR3: CASGSRLAGNTIYF
size: .; V: TRBV7-9; J: TRBJ2-5; D: .; length: 14; DNA: TGTGCCAGCAGCCCGATTTGGACTGGGGAGACCCAGTACTTC; CDR3: CASSPIWTGETQYF
size: few; V: TRBV18; J: TRBJ2-3; D: .; length: 14; DNA: TGTGCCAGCTCACCAACCAGGGAGGTAGATACGCAGTATTTT; CDR3: CASSPTREVDTQYF
size: .; V: TRBV5-4; J: TRBJ2-1; D: .; length: 15; DNA: TGTGCCAGCAGCTTTTCCCGGGAGCCCTACAATGAGCAGTTCTTC; CDR3: CASSFSREPYNEQFF
size: .; V: TRBV11-2; J: TRBJ2-7; D: TRBD2; length: 16; DNA: TGTGCCAGCAGCTTATGGGGACTAGCGGGAGGATACGAGCAGTACTTC; CDR3: CASSLWGLAGGYEQYF
size: .; V: TRBV3-1/TRBV3-2; J: TRBJ1-1; D: .; length: 18; DNA: TGTGCCAGCAGCCAACTCCGGGGGGGGTCCTTCGATAACACTGAAGCTTTCTTT; CDR3: CASSQLRGGSFDNTEAFF
size: .; V: TRBV28; J: TRBJ2-5; D: .; length: 14; DNA: TGTGCCAGCAGTTTATCAGGGGCGCGGGAGACCCAGTACTTC; CDR3: CASSLSGARETQYF
size: .; V: TRBV3-1/TRBV3-2; J: TRBJ2-1; D: TRBD2; length: 15; DNA: TGTGCCAGCAGATCAGGACTAGCGGGGGTCAATGAGCAGTTCTTC; CDR3: CASRSGLAGVNEQFF
size: .; V: TRBV10-3; J: TRBJ2-1; D: TRBD2; length: 16; DNA: TGTGCCATCAGTGAGACCGGACTAGCTGGCTACAATGAGCAGTTCTTC; CDR3: CAISETGLAGYNEQFF
size: .; V: TRBV5-6; J: TRBJ1-6; D: .; length: 15; DNA: TGTGCCAGCAGCCCGAGGCCAGGGTCCCATTCACCCCTCCACTTT; CDR3: CASSPRPGSHSPLHF
size: .; V: TRBV4-1; J: TRBJ2-2; D: TRBD1; length: 16; DNA: TGCGCCAGCAGCCAAGTCAGGGCAGGGGGAACGGGGGAGCTGTTTTTT; CDR3: CASSQVRAGGTGELFF
size: .; V: TRBV6-5; J: TRBJ1-4; D: .; length: 13; DNA: TGTGCCAGCAGCCTGGGTCGGGATGAAAAACTGTTTTTT; CDR3: CASSLGRDEKLFF
size: .; V: TRBV19; J: TRBJ1-6; D: TRBD1; length: 19; DNA: TGTGCCAGTAGTTCAACCGGGACAGGTTCCATTCAAAGCAATTCACCCCTCCACTTT; CDR3: CASSSTGTGSIQSNSPLHF
size: few; V: TRBV2; J: TRBJ2-7; D: TRBD2; length: 15; DNA: TGTGCCAGCAGTGAAAGGTCGGGAGGGGGGTCCGAGCAGTACTTC; CDR3: CASSERSGGGSEQYF
size: .; V: TRBV27; J: TRBJ2-2; D: TRBD1; length: 15; DNA: TGTGCCAGCAGTCTCTCAACAGGGGACACCGGGGAGCTGTTTTTT; CDR3: CASSLSTGDTGELFF
size: .; V: TRBV11-2; J: TRBJ2-5; D: TRBD2; length: 15; DNA: TGTGCCAGCAGCATTAGCGGGGGAAACCAAGAGACCCAGTACTTC; CDR3: CASSISGGNQETQYF
size: .; V: TRBV5-6; J: TRBJ2-3; D: TRBD2; length: 16; DNA: TGTGCCAGCAGCGACTCGGGGGGGCCCGGCACAGATACGCAGTATTTT; CDR3: CASSDSGGPGTDTQYF
size: few; V: TRBV4-1; J: TRBJ2-1; D: TRBD1; length: 16; DNA: TGCGCCAGCAGCCAGGCGACAGGGGGCTCCCACAATGAGCAGTTCTTC; CDR3: CASSQATGGSHNEQFF
size: .; V: TRBV5-1; J: TRBJ1-3; D: .; length: 16; DNA: TGCGCCAGCAGCTTAACAGAAATTGGCCCTGGAAACACCATATATTTT; CDR3: CASSLTEIGPGNTIYF
size: .; V: TRBV6-2/TRBV6-3; J: TRBJ2-6; D: TRBD1; length: 16; DNA: TGTGCCAGCAGTTACTCGACAGGGGCACACCCCAACGTCCTGACTTTC; CDR3: CASSYSTGAHPNVLTF
size: .; V: TRBV24-1; J: TRBJ1-2; D: .; length: 14; DNA: TGTGCCACCAGTGACTCCGGGGTAGGATATGGCTACACCTTC; CDR3: CATSDSGVGYGYTF
size: .; V: TRBV29-1; J: TRBJ1-3; D: .; length: 13; DNA: TGCAGCGTTTATAAGAGCTCTGGAAACACCATATATTTT; CDR3: CSVYKSSGNTIYF
size: .; V: TRBV24-1; J: TRBJ1-1; D: .; length: 13; DNA: TGTGCCACCAGTGACAACCGGGACACTGAAGCTTTCTTT; CDR3: CATSDNRDTEAFF
size: .; V: TRBV7-9; J: TRBJ1-2; D: .; length: 12; DNA: TGTGCCAGCAGCTCGGACAGTCCAGGCTACACCTTC; CDR3: CASSSDSPGYTF
size: .; V: TRBV5-4; J: TRBJ1-2; D: .; length: 14; DNA: TGTGCCAGCTCCTACGCAGGACAAAACTATGGCTACACCTTC; CDR3: CASSYAGQNYGYTF
size: .; V: TRBV7-3; J: TRBJ2-1; D: .; length: 13; DNA: TGTGCCAGCAGCTTAACCCCAGCGGGCGAGCAGTTCTTC; CDR3: CASSLTPAGEQFF
size: .; V: TRBV27; J: TRBJ1-5; D: .; length: 15; DNA: TGTGCCAGCAGTTTAACCAGGATAGGCAATCAGCCCCAGCATTTT; CDR3: CASSLTRIGNQPQHF
size: .; V: TRBV2; J: TRBJ2-5; D: TRBD2; length: 15; DNA: TGTGCCAGCAGCCGCGTTGCTAGCGGACGAGAGACCCAGTACTTC; CDR3: CASSRVASGRETQYF
size: .; V: TRBV24-1; J: TRBJ2-3; D: .; length: 18; DNA: TGTGCCACCAGTGAGTTTGGACAGCCTTACCCCCGCACAGATACGCAGTATTTT; CDR3: CATSEFGQPYPRTDTQYF
size: .; V: TRBV4-2; J: TRBJ1-4; D: TRBD1; length: 16; DNA: TGTGCCAGCAGCCAGAGCGGACAGGGGGATAATGAAAAACTGTTTTTT; CDR3: CASSQSGQGDNEKLFF